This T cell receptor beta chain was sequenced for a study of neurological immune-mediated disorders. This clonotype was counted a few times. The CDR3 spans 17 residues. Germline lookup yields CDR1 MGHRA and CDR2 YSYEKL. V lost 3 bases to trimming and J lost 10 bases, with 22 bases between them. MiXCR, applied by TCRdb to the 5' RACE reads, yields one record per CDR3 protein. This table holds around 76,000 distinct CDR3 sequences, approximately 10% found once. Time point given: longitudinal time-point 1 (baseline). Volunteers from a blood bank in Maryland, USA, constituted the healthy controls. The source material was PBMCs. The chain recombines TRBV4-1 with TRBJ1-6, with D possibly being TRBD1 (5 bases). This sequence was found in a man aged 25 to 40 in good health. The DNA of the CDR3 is TGCGCCAGCAGCCATGACCCGGATTGGGGGACCGGGTCACCCCTCCACTTT. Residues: CASSHDPDWGTGSPLHF.